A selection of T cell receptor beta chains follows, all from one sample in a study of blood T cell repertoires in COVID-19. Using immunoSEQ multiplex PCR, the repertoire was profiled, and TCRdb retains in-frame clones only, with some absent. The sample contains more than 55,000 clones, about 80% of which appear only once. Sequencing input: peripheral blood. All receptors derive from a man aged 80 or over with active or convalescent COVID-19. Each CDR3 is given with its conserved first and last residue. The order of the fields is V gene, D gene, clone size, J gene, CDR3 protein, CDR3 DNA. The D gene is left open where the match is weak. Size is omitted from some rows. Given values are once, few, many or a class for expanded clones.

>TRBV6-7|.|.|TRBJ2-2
CASRYPGPFYTGELFF
TGTGCCAGCAGGTATCCGGGTCCATTCTACACCGGGGAGCTGTTTTTT
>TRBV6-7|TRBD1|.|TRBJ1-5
CAPNRGRQPQHF
TGTGCACCTAACAGGGGGCGTCAGCCCCAGCATTTT
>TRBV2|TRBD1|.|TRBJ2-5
CASRGQGETQYF
TGTGCCAGCAGGGGACAGGGGGAGACCCAGTACTTC
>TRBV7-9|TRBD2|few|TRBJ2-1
CASSRTSGGPEQFF
TGTGCCAGCAGCCGGACTAGCGGGGGCCCAGAGCAGTTCTTC
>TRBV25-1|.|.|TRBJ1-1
CASSPWNTEAFF
TGTGCCAGCAGTCCCTGGAACACTGAAGCTTTCTTT
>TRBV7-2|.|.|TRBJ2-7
CASGEAYTYEQYF
TGTGCCAGCGGAGAGGCTTATACCTACGAGCAGTACTTC
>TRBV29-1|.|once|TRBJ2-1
CSVILYRIGEQFF
TGCAGCGTTATTTTGTACAGGATCGGGGAGCAGTTCTTC
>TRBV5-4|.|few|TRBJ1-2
CASSFPDSPYGYTF
TGTGCCAGCAGCTTTCCGGACAGCCCCTATGGCTACACCTTC
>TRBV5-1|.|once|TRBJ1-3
CASRLDSSGNTIYF
TGCGCCAGCCGCCTGGACAGCTCTGGAAACACCATATATTTT
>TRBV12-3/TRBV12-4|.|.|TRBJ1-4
CASTNNEKLFF
TGTGCCAGCACCAATAATGAAAAACTGTTTTTT
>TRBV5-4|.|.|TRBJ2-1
CASSLGLARNNEQFF
TGTGCCAGCAGCTTGGGATTAGCGCGAAACAATGAGCAGTTCTTC